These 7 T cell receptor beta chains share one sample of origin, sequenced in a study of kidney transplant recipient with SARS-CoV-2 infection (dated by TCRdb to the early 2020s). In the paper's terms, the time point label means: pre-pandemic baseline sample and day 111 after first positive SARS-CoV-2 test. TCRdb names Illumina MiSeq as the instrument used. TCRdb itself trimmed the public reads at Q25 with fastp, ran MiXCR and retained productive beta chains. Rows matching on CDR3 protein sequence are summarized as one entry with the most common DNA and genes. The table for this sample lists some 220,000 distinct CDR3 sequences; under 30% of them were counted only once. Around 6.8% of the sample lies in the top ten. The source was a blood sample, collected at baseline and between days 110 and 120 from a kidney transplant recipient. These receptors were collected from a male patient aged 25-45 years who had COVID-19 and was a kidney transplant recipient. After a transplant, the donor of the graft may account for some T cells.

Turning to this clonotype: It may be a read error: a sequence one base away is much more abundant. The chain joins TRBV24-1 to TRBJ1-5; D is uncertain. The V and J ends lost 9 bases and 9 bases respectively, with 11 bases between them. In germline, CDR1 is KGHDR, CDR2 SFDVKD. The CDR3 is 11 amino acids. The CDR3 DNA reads TGTGCCACCGGAAGGATTCGGCCCCAGCATTTT. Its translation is CATGRIRPQHF.

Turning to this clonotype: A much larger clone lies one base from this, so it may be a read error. The CDR3 region has the DNA TGTGCCAGCAGCAAAGGACTAGCGGGAATCGGGGAGCTGTTTTTT. This translates into CASSKGLAGIGELFF. The rearrangement joins TRBV11-3 to TRBJ2-2; TRBD2 matches 12 bases. Germline CDR1 and CDR2: SGHNT and YENEEA. The CDR3 is 15 amino acids. Trimming cost V 5 bases and J 7 bases; bases outside gene matches: 5.

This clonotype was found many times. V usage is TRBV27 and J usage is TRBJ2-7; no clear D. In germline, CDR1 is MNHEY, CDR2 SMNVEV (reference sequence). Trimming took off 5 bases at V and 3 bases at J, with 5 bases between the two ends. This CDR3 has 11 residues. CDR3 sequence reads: CASSPGYEQYF. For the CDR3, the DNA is TGTGCCAGCAGTCCCGGCTACGAGCAGTACTTC.

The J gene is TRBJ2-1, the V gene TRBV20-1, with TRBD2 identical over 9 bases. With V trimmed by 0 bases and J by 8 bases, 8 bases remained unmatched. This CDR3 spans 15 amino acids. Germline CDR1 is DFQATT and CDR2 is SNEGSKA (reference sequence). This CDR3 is CSARDPSGADHEQFF. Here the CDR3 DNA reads TGCAGTGCTAGAGATCCTAGCGGGGCAGATCATGAGCAGTTCTTC.

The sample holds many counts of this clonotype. DNA of the CDR3: TGTGCCAGCAGCACAAAGGTCAAAGACGGAAAGACCTATGGCTACACCTTC. It encodes CASSTKVKDGKTYGYTF. The rearrangement links TRBV7-2 to TRBJ1-2; D is ambiguous. Germline CDR1 is SGHTA and CDR2 is FQGNSA. This CDR3 has 17 residues. Between the trimmed V and J ends, which lost 5 bases and 4 bases, there was a span of 23 bases.

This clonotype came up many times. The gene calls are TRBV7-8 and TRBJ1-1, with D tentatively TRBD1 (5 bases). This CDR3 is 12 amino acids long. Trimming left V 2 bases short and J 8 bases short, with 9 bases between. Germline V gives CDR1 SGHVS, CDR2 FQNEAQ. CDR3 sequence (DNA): TGTGCCAGCAGCTTATTCCAGGGCGAAGCTTTCTTT. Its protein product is CASSLFQGEAFF.

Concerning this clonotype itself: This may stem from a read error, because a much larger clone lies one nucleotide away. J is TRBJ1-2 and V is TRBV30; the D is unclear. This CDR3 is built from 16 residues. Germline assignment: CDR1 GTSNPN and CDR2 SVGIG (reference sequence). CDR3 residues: CAWCVRRYRKTYGYIF. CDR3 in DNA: TGTGCCTGGTGTGTTCGGCGTTATAGAAAGACCTATGGCTACATCTTC.